This T cell receptor (beta chain) emerged from a study of CD8+CD57+ T cells in acquired aplastic anemia. Whole-study context: Sorted CD4+ and CD8+ cells gave an average of roughly 3 ug of DNA.

Looked up from germline, CDR1 is SGHVS and CDR2 is FQNEAQ. The CDR3 sequence is 13 residues long. Trimming shortened V by 1 base and J by 4 bases, and 8 bases separated the two germline ends. Researchers used genomic DNA as the template to profile TCR beta VDJ and CDR3. TCRdb reprocessed the reads with MiXCR, giving one entry per CDR3 protein. The data show about 190,000 distinct CDR3 sequences, roughly half seen once. The genes are TRBV7-8 and TRBJ2-7; D gene unclear. This sequence was found in a human donor in good health, serving as a control. The sample consisted of sorted CD4+, CD8+, or CD8+CD57+ T cells (not recorded which) from PBMCs. CDR3 residues: CASSLGISYEQYF. CDR3 bases: TGTGCCAGCAGCTTAGGGATCTCATACGAGCAGTACTTC.